These 29 T cell receptor beta chains came from one sample sequenced in a study of T-cell reconstitution after alpha-beta-depleted transplantation in children. The library targeted TCRbeta and was prepared with unique molecular identifiers. TCRdb ran MiXCR on the PCR reads and lists one entry per CDR3 protein. This table has about 370,000 distinct CDR3 sequences, around 20% appearing once. The sample consisted of PBMCs from the stem cell graft donor, taken from the stem cell graft. The receptors originated from a human donor who donated a stem cell graft to a child with acute myeloid leukemia.

The genes are TRBV5-1 and TRBJ2-5; TRBD2 is a possible D gene (5 bases). V was cut by 0 bases and J by 4 bases, with 13 bases left in between. Germline-derived CDR1 and CDR2 are SGHRS and YFSETQ. The CDR3 sequence is 15 residues long. In DNA, the CDR3 is TGCGCCAGCAGCTTGGTCCCGGGAAGTTTAGAGACCCAGTACTTC. Its protein is CASSLVPGSLETQYF.

The chain links TRBV15 to TRBJ2-3; D call uncertain. The V end was cut by 0 bases, the J end by 1 base, with 20 bases between. Germline V lookup: CDR1 LNHNV, CDR2 YYDKDF (reference sequence). The CDR3 covers 19 residues. The CDR3, as DNA: TGTGCCACCAGCAGAGATCTCCCAGGAACGGATGGGGGCACAGATACGCAGTATTTT. It translates to CATSRDLPGTDGGTDTQYF.

For this clonotype: At one of its ends the junction is not consistent with the germline gene, which may arise from a read error. The V call is TRBV28, the J call TRBJ1-1; D uncertain. Germline V gene data show CDR1 as MDHEN and CDR2 as SYDVKM. The CDR3 runs to 13 residues. CDR3 region: CASGFPGSTEAFF. The CDR3 coding sequence is TGTGCCAGCGGTTTTCCGGGGAGCACTGAAGCTTTCTTT.

The table lists this clonotype with many counts. The gene calls are TRBV12-3 or TRBV12-4 and TRBJ2-7, with 7 positions matching TRBD2. V lost 6 bases, J lost 4 bases, and 12 bases stayed unmatched. The CDR3 covers 15 residues. The CDR3 protein is CASSSSIGGRYEQYF. The DNA of the CDR3 is TGTGCCAGCAGCTCCAGTATCGGGGGGAGATACGAGCAGTACTTC.

The rearrangement uses TRBV3-1 and TRBJ1-5, with a weak D call TRBD1 (5 bases). This CDR3 has 15 amino acids. V was pared by 0 bases and J by 4 bases, with 10 bases between. CDR1 LGHDT and CDR2 YNNKEL come from the germline V gene (reference sequence). The CDR3 sequence is CASSQDQGLNQPQHF. In nucleotides, the CDR3 is TGTGCCAGCAGCCAAGACCAGGGCCTGAATCAGCCCCAGCATTTT.

This chain links TRBV6-1 with TRBJ2-7; D uncertain. V was pared by 4 bases and J by 0 bases, with 10 bases between. The germline V gene has CDR1 MNHNS and CDR2 SASEGT. CDR3 length: 14 amino acids. CDR3 coding DNA: TGTGCCAGCAGTGTGTGGGTTTCCTCCTACGAGCAGTACTTC. Protein product: CASSVWVSSYEQYF.

In its sample, this clonotype was seen many times. The gene calls are TRBV20-1 and TRBJ2-1; 10 bases are a match to TRBD2. The germline gives CDR1 DFQATT, CDR2 SNEGSKA (reference sequence). The ends lost 5 bases at V and 0 bases at J; junction bases unmatched: 7. The CDR3 length is 16 residues. The CDR3 is CSAHGLAELSYNEQFF. In DNA, the CDR3 is TGCAGTGCTCACGGACTAGCGGAGCTCTCCTACAATGAGCAGTTCTTC.

This clonotype was recorded at least ten times. V is TRBV29-1 and J is TRBJ2-3; D not certain. Germline lookup yields CDR1 SQVTM and CDR2 ANQGSEA. There are 15 residues in the CDR3. The V end was cut by 8 bases, the J end by 0 bases, with 18 bases between. Written as DNA, the CDR3 is TGCAGCACCTCCACCTTGGGCCCTAGCACAGATACGCAGTATTTT. It translates to CSTSTLGPSTDTQYF.

The chain joins TRBV20-1 to TRBJ2-5, with D unclear. This CDR3 has 12 amino acids. Germline assignment: CDR1 DFQATT and CDR2 SNEGSKA (reference sequence). V gave up 5 bases and J gave up 5 bases, with 12 bases separating them. CDR3 sequence reads: CSAGPARETQYF. The DNA of the CDR3 is TGCAGTGCTGGCCCTGCTAGGGAGACCCAGTACTTC.

The table lists this clonotype with many counts. This rearrangement joins TRBV27 to TRBJ2-1, with D perhaps matching TRBD1 (5 bases). This CDR3 region has 15 residues. The germline CDR1 and CDR2 sequences are MNHEY and SMNVEV (reference sequence). The V end was cut by 7 bases, the J end by 4 bases, with 17 bases between. CDR3 region: CASTAGSTAYNEQFF. CDR3 nucleotide sequence: TGTGCCAGCACCGCTGGATCGACAGCTTACAATGAGCAGTTCTTC.

This clonotype was seen ten or more times. This chain connects TRBV12-3 or TRBV12-4 to TRBJ2-1; the match to TRBD2 covers 10 bases. The CDR3 length is 16 residues. J was trimmed by 8 bases and V by 6 bases; bases with no gene match: 13. CDR3 loop: CASRSSGSRGRYEQFF. The CDR3 DNA follows: TGTGCCAGCAGGTCTAGCGGGAGTCGCGGGAGGTATGAGCAGTTCTTC.

The V and J genes are TRBV20-1 and TRBJ1-1; 7 nucleotides align to TRBD1. With V trimmed by 5 bases and J by 0 bases, 6 bases remained unmatched. The germline gives CDR1 DFQATT, CDR2 SNEGSKA (reference sequence). The CDR3 runs to 14 residues. The CDR3 spells CSALRTGLNTEAFF. The CDR3 region has the DNA TGCAGTGCTCTACGGACAGGCTTGAACACTGAAGCTTTCTTT.

The chain combines TRBV27 with TRBJ2-1, with unresolved D. Trimming left V 2 bases short and J 0 bases short, with 11 bases between. Germline values: CDR1 MNHEY, CDR2 SMNVEV (reference sequence). The CDR3 contains 16 residues. The CDR3 loop is CASSLVGPSSYNEQFF. In DNA form, the CDR3 reads TGTGCCAGCAGTTTAGTAGGGCCGAGCTCCTACAATGAGCAGTTCTTC.

At least ten counts were recorded for this clonotype. The chain joins TRBV25-1 to TRBJ2-5, with D perhaps matching TRBD1 (6 bases). The V gene's germline CDR1 is MGHDK and CDR2 SYGVNS. This CDR3 is 16 amino acids long. V shed 2 bases and J shed 5 bases, with 18 bases lying between them. This CDR3 reads CASSEVRATGMETQYF. The CDR3 coding sequence is TGTGCCAGCAGTGAAGTGAGGGCAACAGGGATGGAGACCCAGTACTTC.

This clonotype was seen repeatedly, ten times or more. This chain uses TRBV20-1 with TRBJ2-1, with D hard to call. Trimming removed 2 bases from V and 8 bases from J, with 13 bases in between. The CDR3 length is 13 residues. Germline V gene sequence: CDR1 DFQATT, CDR2 SNEGSKA (reference sequence). The CDR3 here is CSARPESIHEQFF. DNA for the CDR3: TGCAGTGCTAGACCTGAGAGTATCCATGAGCAGTTCTTC.

The V and J genes are TRBV28 and TRBJ2-2; a weak D match, TRBD2 (6 bases). Germline V gene lookup returns CDR1 MDHEN and CDR2 SYDVKM. CDR3 length: 14 residues. Trimming cost V 3 bases and J 7 bases, with 12 bases left between them. The DNA of the CDR3 is TGTGCCAGCAGTTTGGGTCCGCGGGGCGGGGAGCTGTTTTTT. It specifies CASSLGPRGGELFF.

The chain employs TRBV5-1 and TRBJ1-1; possibly TRBD1 for D (5 bases). Trimming left V 0 bases short and J 5 bases short, with 11 bases between. CDR3 length: 14 amino acids. Germline CDR1 and CDR2: SGHRS and YFSETQ. CDR3 coding DNA: TGCGCCAGCAGCTTGGGCGGGGAGGGGACTGAAGCTTTCTTT. It codes for CASSLGGEGTEAFF.

This clonotype was counted a few times. The chain employs TRBV27 and TRBJ2-4; 10 positions match TRBD1. The CDR3 runs to 15 residues. The germline gives CDR1 MNHEY, CDR2 SMNVEV (reference sequence). The V segment lost 4 bases and the J segment 4 bases; nucleotides outside the gene matches: 4. CDR3 residues: CASSSKGQGKNIQYF. In DNA, the CDR3 is TGTGCCAGCAGTTCAAAGGGACAGGGGAAAAACATTCAGTACTTC.

This clonotype was recorded many times. This sequence joins TRBV19 and TRBJ2-3; D is perhaps TRBD2 (7 bases). Trimming took 5 bases from V and 0 from J, leaving 15 bases between them. CDR3 length equals 16 residues. Germline CDR1 reads LNHDA; CDR2 reads SQIVND (reference sequence). DNA of the CDR3: TGTGCCAGTAGTTCCCTCGGGGGGCCGAGCACAGATACGCAGTATTTT. It yields the protein CASSSLGGPSTDTQYF.

The V and J genes are TRBV5-6 and TRBJ2-4, with 8 nucleotides matching TRBD1. The CDR3 covers 20 residues. The V gene end was trimmed by 4 bases and the J gene end by 4 bases; junction bases not matched to a gene: 22. Germline CDR1 SGHDT, CDR2 YYEEEE. The CDR3 DNA reads TGTGCCAGCAGCAATAGACAGGGGCTGGATCCCCGGATCTCGAAAAACATTCAGTACTTC. Translating it yields CASSNRQGLDPRISKNIQYF.

This clonotype came up a few times. The V gene is TRBV30, the J gene TRBJ1-6; maybe TRBD1 (6 bases). The CDR3 is 15 residues long. The germline V gene has CDR1 GTSNPN and CDR2 SVGIG (reference sequence). V gave up 0 bases and J gave up 5 bases, with 11 bases separating them. The CDR3 reads CAWSVGGVHNSPLHF. DNA of the CDR3: TGTGCCTGGAGTGTAGGGGGAGTTCATAATTCACCCCTCCACTTT.

V and J are TRBV5-1 and TRBJ2-1; D could derive from TRBD1 or TRBD2 (5 bases each). This CDR3 is built from 13 residues. Trimming removed 2 bases at V and 5 bases at J, with 8 bases between. Germline CDR1 is SGHRS and CDR2 is YFSETQ. The CDR3 reads CASSFGANNEQFF. In DNA, the CDR3 is TGCGCCAGCAGCTTCGGGGCAAACAATGAGCAGTTCTTC.

This clonotype was recorded a few times. J is TRBJ2-1 and V is TRBV18; perhaps TRBD2 as D (6 bases). The CDR3 loop spans 14 amino acids. V was cut by 5 bases and J by 4 bases, with 12 bases left in between. Germline values: CDR1 KGHSH, CDR2 LQKENI. The CDR3 protein is CASSTLAEYNEQFF. The CDR3, as DNA: TGTGCCAGCTCAACACTAGCCGAGTACAATGAGCAGTTCTTC.

A word on this clonotype: Likely a read error: the CDR3 ends without its conserved phenylalanine or tryptophan. It is unclear where the CDR3 begins or ends on the DNA, so no DNA is shown, and the CDR3 is as TCRdb lists it. The V gene is TRBV5-5, the J gene TRBJ2-1. Germline V gene sequence: CDR1 SGHKS, CDR2 YYEKEE (reference sequence). With termini counted, the CDR3 has 9 amino acids. The CDR3 is CASSLAGNL.

The chain recombines TRBV6-1 with TRBJ1-2; 7 positions match TRBD1. The ends lost 10 bases at V and 6 bases at J; junction bases unmatched: 17. This CDR3 has 15 amino acids. Germline V gene sequence: CDR1 MNHNS, CDR2 SASEGT. CDR3 amino acids: CATQGAGQLFHGYTF. The CDR3 nucleotides read TGTGCCACCCAGGGAGCGGGACAGCTTTTTCATGGCTACACCTTC.

This clonotype was detected many times. This chain links TRBV4-1 with TRBJ1-3; a weak D match, TRBD1 (5 bases). The CDR3 spans 17 residues. Germline V gene data show CDR1 as MGHRA and CDR2 as YSYEKL. V was pared by 1 base and J by 4 bases, with 17 bases between. The DNA of the CDR3 is TGCGCCAGCAGCCAAGTTGAGGGCAGGGTGAGAGGAAACACCATATATTTT. Encoded protein: CASSQVEGRVRGNTIYF.

Details on this clonotype: A much larger clone lies one base from this, so it may be a read error. The chain combines TRBV6-1 with TRBJ2-3; TRBD1 matches 10 bases. Germline V lookup: CDR1 MNHNS, CDR2 SASEGT. The CDR3 runs 16 residues. CDR3 residues: CASSPGQGIGTNTQYF. Written as DNA, the CDR3 is TGTGCCAGCAGCCCGGGACAGGGGATTGGCACAAATACGCAGTATTTT.

A few counts support this clonotype. The chain links TRBV29-1 to TRBJ2-7; TRBD1 is a possible D gene (6 bases). The CDR3 has 11 residues. CDR1 is SQVTM and CDR2 is ANQGSEA in the germline V gene. Between the trimmed V and J ends, which lost 6 bases and 4 bases, there was a span of 10 bases. Written as DNA, the CDR3 is TGCAGCGTGCTGGACAGTTACGAGCAGTACTTC. This translates into CSVLDSYEQYF.

This clonotype was counted only a few times. V gene TRBV25-1 combines with J gene TRBJ2-3; D tentatively reads TRBD1 or TRBD2 (6 bases each). The CDR3 has 13 residues. With 4 bases removed from V and 5 bases from J, the gap between germline ends came to 10 bases. Germline V lookup: CDR1 MGHDK, CDR2 SYGVNS. CDR3 sequence: CASSAGGGDTQYF. Here the CDR3 DNA reads TGTGCCAGCAGTGCTGGAGGGGGAGATACGCAGTATTTT.